The rows below give T cell receptor beta chains drawn from one sample of a study of shared clonotypes between healthy human individuals. TCRdb's table, derived via immunoSEQ multiplex PCR, lists solely in-frame clones and lacks some. The table shows 2.3 million or so clones, with more than 80% occurring only once. The source material was naive CD4+ T cells from PBMCs. The receptors derive from a man aged 18 to 29 in good health. Some clones in this sample may be carry-over from other donors' samples. Each CDR3 is given with its conserved first and last residue. A D gene is named only where the DNA matches it firmly. Clone size is stated in some rows and not others, as once, few, many or a class when expanded.

abundance,v_gene,d_gene,j_gene,CDR3nt,CDR3aa
-,TRBV6-1,-,TRBJ2-3,TGTGCCAGCAGAGGGGGTACAGATACGCAGTATTTT,CASRGGTDTQYF
-,TRBV9,TRBD2,TRBJ2-1,TGTGCCAGCAGCCCTGGACTAGCGGGAGGGTCTGGTGAGCAGTTCTTC,CASSPGLAGGSGEQFF
-,TRBV10-3,TRBD2,TRBJ2-1,TGTGCCATCAGTGGGGTCTGGACTAGCGGAGACAATGAGCAGTTCTTC,CAISGVWTSGDNEQFF
-,TRBV5-1,-,TRBJ2-2,TGCGCCAGCAGCTTGTTTAGGGAAAACACCGGGGAGCTGTTTTTT,CASSLFRENTGELFF
-,TRBV9,-,TRBJ2-7,TGTGCCAGCAGCGTGGACTACCGGACCTACGAGCAGTACTTC,CASSVDYRTYEQYF
once,TRBV5-1,-,TRBJ2-6,TGCGCCAGCAGCCGTGAGGCCAGGGAGGCTACTGGGGCCAACGTCCTGACTTTC,CASSREAREATGANVLTF
-,TRBV18,-,TRBJ2-7,TGTGCCAGCTCCCGCCCGACCGACCCGGGACAACCGTACTTC,CASSRPTDPGQPYF
few,TRBV29-1,-,TRBJ1-5,TGCAGCGTTGTAGGGCAGTCGGATCAGCCCCAGCATTTT,CSVVGQSDQPQHF
-,TRBV29-1,-,TRBJ1-1,TGCAGCGTTCTAAGGAACACTGAAGCTTTCTTT,CSVLRNTEAFF
-,TRBV5-1,TRBD2,TRBJ2-7,TGCGCCAGCAGCTTGCTGCCTAGCGGGAGGAACGAGCAGTACTTC,CASSLLPSGRNEQYF
-,TRBV11-1,-,TRBJ2-4,TGTGCCAGCAGCACCAGGTCAGGGGATGGCGGAAACATTCAGTACTTC,CASSTRSGDGGNIQYF
-,TRBV20-1,-,TRBJ2-3,TGCAGTGCTAAACGTGCAGATACGCAGTATTTT,CSAKRADTQYF
-,TRBV6-5,-,TRBJ1-5,TGTGCCAGCAGTTACTCCTCCCCAGGGATCAATCAGCCCCAGCATTTT,CASSYSSPGINQPQHF
-,TRBV7-3,-,TRBJ1-1,TGTGCCAGCAGCTTAAGGGGGGCGAGGGACACTGAAGCTTTCTTT,CASSLRGARDTEAFF
-,TRBV5-1,TRBD1,TRBJ1-5,TGCGCCAGCAGCTTAGAGGGGGCAGGACAGCCCCAGCATTTT,CASSLEGAGQPQHF
-,TRBV5-1,-,TRBJ2-1,TGCGCCAGCAGCTTGGAGTCTAGCCCCCACAATGAGCAGTTCTTC,CASSLESSPHNEQFF
once,TRBV9,-,TRBJ2-5,TGTGCCAGCAGCGTAGATCCTGTCTCCGAGACCCAGTACTTC,CASSVDPVSETQYF
-,TRBV7-3,-,TRBJ2-1,TGTGCCAGCAGCTCATCCAGGGGATCCTACAATGAGCAGTTCTTC,CASSSSRGSYNEQFF
-,TRBV9,TRBD2,TRBJ2-1,TGTGCCAGCAGCTTGTCGGGAGGAGGGTACAATGAGCAGTTCTTC,CASSLSGGGYNEQFF
-,TRBV10-3,TRBD2,TRBJ2-1,TGTGCCATCAGTGAGTCGGGACTAGCCCTACGCAATGAGCAGTTCTTC,CAISESGLALRNEQFF